The clone carrying this T cell receptor (beta chain) was observed a handful of times. The data belong to a study of blood T cells in healthy people across ages. The use of a sample-barcoded 5' primer and a J-beta primer mix characterized a second PCR of roughly 6 to 12 cycles. TCRdb analysed the 5' RACE reads with MiXCR anew, one entry per CDR3 protein. The repertoire holds over 600,000 distinct CDR3 sequences, with 46% as singletons. Each sample yielded at least 6 million isolated PBMCs. CDR1 is SGHTA, CDR2 FQGNSA, per germline. V was clipped by 1 base and J by 4 bases, with 17 bases between them. The CDR3 has 16 residues.

The sequenced sample consisted of blood. V and J are TRBV7-2 and TRBJ2-7; TRBD2 is a possible D gene (6 bases). The sequence was collected from an older man in good health. CDR3 amino acids: CASSLDTAGILYEQYF. The CDR3 bases are TGTGCCAGCAGCTTAGATACAGCGGGTATACTTTACGAGCAGTACTTC.